One TCR beta chain is described in this entry. Authors' data handling: Researchers report that nucleated cell counts were estimated from reference gene primer amplification. The protocol was immunoSEQ multiplex PCR, while the TCRdb copy is restricted to in-frame clones and leaves out a portion. V and J calls and clone size are copied from that table; D and trimming were computed from the DNA. The data hold a few hundred thousand clones, with roughly 84% observed a single time. This sample stems from a study of blood T cell repertoires in COVID-19. Looking at the study overall: Italy, Spain and the United States were the sources of the convalescent and acute COVID-19 samples.

Participants were placed into cohorts based on the clinical history they reported. Before they entered the study, exposed participants had met a COVID-19 case within 2 weeks. The CDR3 extends over 15 amino acids. CDR1 and CDR2 (germline): SNHLY, FYNNEI. V lost 8 bases and J 5 bases, leaving 22 bases between the germline ends. Sequenced: PBMCs or T cells enriched from blood (not recorded which). The receptor was isolated from a woman aged 45-65 years who had been exposed to COVID-19. V is TRBV2 and J is TRBJ2-7; D unresolved. In nucleotides, the CDR3 is TGTGCCAGCGCTAAAGGTCGGTCACCGAGCGACGAGCAGTACTTC. Its protein is CASAKGRSPSDEQYF.